This TCR beta chain emerged from a study of blood T cell repertoires in COVID-19. Study as a whole: Sites in the United States, Italy and Spain provided acute and convalescent COVID-19 samples. T cells, B-cell-depleted T cells, or PBMCs provided the cDNA or gDNA that served as material.

The junction had 4 bases not matched to a gene; V was cut back by 6 bases and J by 9 bases. Germline V lookup: CDR1 WSHSY, CDR2 SAAADI. CDR3 size: 14 residues. Libraries were prepared by immunoSEQ multiplex PCR; TCRdb keeps only in-frame clonotypes and omits some of them. This sample carries some 250,000 clones, around 90% of them seen once, and the ten largest clones take about 1.2%. This chain connects TRBV10-2 to TRBJ1-6; 11 bases align to TRBD1. The receptor comes from a human donor in a cohort exposed to, infected with or recovered from COVID-19 (not recorded which). The donor label of this sample is uncertain. The sample taken for sequencing was PBMCs or T cells enriched from blood (not recorded which). The CDR3, as DNA: TGCGCCAGCAGAACCGGGACAGGGGGTTCACCCCTCCACTTT. It translates to CASRTGTGGSPLHF.